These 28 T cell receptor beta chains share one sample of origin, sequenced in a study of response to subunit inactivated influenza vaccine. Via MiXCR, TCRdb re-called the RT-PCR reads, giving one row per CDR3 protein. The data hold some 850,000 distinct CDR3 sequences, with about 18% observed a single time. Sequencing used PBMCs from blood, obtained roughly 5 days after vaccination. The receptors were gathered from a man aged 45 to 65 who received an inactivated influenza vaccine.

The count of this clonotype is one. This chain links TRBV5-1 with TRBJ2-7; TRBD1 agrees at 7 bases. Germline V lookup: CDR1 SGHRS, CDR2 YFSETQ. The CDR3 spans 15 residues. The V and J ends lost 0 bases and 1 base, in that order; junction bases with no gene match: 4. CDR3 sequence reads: CASSLDKTGSYEQYF. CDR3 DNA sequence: TGCGCCAGCAGCTTGGATAAGACAGGGTCCTACGAGCAGTACTTC.

DNA for the CDR3: TGTGCCAGCAGTTTAGGGAGGACAGGGGCGGGAGATACGCAGTATTTT. It encodes CASSLGRTGAGDTQYF. The chain combines TRBV12-3 or TRBV12-4 with TRBJ2-3, with TRBD1 matching 9 bases. The CDR3 is 16 amino acids. The junction had 7 bases not matched to a gene; V was cut back by 1 base and J by 5 bases.

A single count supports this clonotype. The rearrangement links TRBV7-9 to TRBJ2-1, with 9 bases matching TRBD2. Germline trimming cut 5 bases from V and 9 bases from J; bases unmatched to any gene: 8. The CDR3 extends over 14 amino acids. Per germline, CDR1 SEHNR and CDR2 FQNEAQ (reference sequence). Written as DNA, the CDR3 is TGTGCCAGCAGCCCCGGACTAGCGAAGGGTGAGCAGTTCTTC. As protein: CASSPGLAKGEQFF. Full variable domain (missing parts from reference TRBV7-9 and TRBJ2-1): DTGVSQNPRHKITKRGQNVTFRCDPISEHNRLYWYRQTLGQGPEFLTYFQNEAQLEKSRLLSDRFSAERPKGSFSTLEIQRTEQGDSAMYLCASSPGLAKGEQFFGPGTRLTVL.

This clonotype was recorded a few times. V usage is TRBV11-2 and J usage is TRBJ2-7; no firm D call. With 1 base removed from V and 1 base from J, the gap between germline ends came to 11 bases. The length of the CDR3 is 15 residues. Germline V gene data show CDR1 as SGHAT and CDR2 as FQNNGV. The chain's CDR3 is CASSLVRTESYEQYF. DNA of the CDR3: TGTGCCAGCAGCTTAGTTCGGACGGAGTCCTACGAGCAGTACTTC.

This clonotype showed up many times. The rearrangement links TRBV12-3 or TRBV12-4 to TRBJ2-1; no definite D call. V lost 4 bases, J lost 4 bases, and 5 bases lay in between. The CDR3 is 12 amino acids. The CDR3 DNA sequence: TGTGCCAGCAGTTCCCGATACAATGAGCAGTTCTTC. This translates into CASSSRYNEQFF.

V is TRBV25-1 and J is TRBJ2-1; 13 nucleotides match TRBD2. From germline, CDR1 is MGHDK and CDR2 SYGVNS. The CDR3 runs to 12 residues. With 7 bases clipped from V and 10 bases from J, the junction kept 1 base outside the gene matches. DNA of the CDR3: TGTGCCAGCACGGGACTAGCGGGGGAGCAGTTCTTC. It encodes CASTGLAGEQFF. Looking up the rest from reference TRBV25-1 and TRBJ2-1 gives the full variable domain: EADIYQTPRYLVIGTGKKITLECSQTMGHDKMYWYQQDPGMELHLIHYSYGVNSTEKGDLSSESTVSRIRTEHFPLTLESARPSHTSQYLCASTGLAGEQFFGPGTRLTVL.

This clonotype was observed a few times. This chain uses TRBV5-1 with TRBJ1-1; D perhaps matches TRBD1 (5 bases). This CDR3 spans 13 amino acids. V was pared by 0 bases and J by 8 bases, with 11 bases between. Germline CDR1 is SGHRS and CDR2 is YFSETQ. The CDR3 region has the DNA TGCGCCAGCAGCTTGGATTTTGGGGCGGAAGCTTTCTTT. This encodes CASSLDFGAEAFF.

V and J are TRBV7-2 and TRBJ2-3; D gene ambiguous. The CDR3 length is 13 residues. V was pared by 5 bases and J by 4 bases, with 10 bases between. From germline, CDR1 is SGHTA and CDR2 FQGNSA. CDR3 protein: CASSKTFSDTQYF. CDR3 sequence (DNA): TGTGCCAGCAGCAAAACATTTTCAGATACGCAGTATTTT. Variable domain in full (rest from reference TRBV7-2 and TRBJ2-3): GAGVSQSPSNKVTEKGKDVELRCDPISGHTALYWYRQSLGQGLEFLIYFQGNSAPDKSGLPSDRFSAERTGGSVSTLTIQRTQQEDSAVYLCASSKTFSDTQYFGPGTRLTVL.

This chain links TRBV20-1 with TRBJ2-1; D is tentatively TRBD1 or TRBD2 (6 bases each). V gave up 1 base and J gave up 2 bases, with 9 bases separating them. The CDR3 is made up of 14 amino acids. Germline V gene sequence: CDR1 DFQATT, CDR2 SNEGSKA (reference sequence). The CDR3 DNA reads TGCAGTGCTAGAGTGGGGGGCACCTACAATGAGCAGTTCTTC. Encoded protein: CSARVGGTYNEQFF.

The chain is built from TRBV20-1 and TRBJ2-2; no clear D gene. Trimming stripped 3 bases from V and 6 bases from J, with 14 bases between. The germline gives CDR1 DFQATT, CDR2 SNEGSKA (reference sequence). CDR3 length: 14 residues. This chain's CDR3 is CSARGFGEAGELFF. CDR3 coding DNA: TGCAGTGCTAGGGGATTTGGGGAAGCCGGGGAGCTGTTTTTT.

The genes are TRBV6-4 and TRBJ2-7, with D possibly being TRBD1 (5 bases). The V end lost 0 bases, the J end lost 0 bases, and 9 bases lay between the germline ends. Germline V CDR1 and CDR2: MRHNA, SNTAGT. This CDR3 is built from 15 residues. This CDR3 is CASSDSARDSYEQYF. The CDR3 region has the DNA TGTGCCAGCAGTGACTCTGCCAGGGACTCCTACGAGCAGTACTTC.

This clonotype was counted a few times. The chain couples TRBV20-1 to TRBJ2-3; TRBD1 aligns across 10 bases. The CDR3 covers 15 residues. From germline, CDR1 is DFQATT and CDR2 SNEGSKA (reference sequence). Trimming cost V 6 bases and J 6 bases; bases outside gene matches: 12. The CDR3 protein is CSANPGGQGKDTQYF. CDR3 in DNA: TGCAGTGCGAACCCCGGGGGACAGGGGAAGGATACGCAGTATTTT.

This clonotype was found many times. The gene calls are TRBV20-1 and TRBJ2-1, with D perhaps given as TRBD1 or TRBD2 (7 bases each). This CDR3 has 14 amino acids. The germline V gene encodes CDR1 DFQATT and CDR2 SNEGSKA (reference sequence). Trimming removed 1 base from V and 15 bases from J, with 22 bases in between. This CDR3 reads CSARVRRDREGTFF. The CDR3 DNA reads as TGCAGTGCTAGAGTCCGTCGAGACAGGGAGGGTACGTTCTTC.

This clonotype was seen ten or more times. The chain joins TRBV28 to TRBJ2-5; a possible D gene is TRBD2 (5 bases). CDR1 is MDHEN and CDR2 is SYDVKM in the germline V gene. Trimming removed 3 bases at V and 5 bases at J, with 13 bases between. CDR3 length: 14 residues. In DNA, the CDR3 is TGTGCCAGCAGTTTGTGGGCAAGGAGGGAGACCCAGTACTTC. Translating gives CASSLWARRETQYF.

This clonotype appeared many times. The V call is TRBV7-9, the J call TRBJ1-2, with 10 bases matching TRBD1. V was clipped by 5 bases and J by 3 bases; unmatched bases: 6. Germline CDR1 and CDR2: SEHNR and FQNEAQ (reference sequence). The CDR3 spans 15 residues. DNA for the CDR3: TGTGCCAGCAGCGTCACCGGGACAGGGGACTATGGCTACACCTTC. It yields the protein CASSVTGTGDYGYTF.

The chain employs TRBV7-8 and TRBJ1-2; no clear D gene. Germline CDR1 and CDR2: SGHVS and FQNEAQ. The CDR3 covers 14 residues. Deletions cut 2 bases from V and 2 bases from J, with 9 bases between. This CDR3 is CASSLTDGNYGYTF. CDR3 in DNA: TGTGCCAGCAGCTTAACGGACGGAAACTATGGCTACACCTTC.

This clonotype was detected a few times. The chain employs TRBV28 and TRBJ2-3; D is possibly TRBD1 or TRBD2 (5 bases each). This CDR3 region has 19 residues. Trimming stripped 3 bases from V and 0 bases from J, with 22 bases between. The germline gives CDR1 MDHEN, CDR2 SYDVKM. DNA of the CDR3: TGTGCCAGCAGTTTGTCCGGGACCGATGGCCTACCTAGCACAGATACGCAGTATTTT. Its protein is CASSLSGTDGLPSTDTQYF.

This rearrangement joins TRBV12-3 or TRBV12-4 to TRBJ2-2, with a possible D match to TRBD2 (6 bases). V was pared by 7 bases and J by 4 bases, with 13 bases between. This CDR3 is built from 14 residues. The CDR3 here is CASKRASATGELFF. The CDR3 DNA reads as TGTGCCAGCAAAAGGGCTAGCGCCACCGGGGAGCTGTTTTTT.

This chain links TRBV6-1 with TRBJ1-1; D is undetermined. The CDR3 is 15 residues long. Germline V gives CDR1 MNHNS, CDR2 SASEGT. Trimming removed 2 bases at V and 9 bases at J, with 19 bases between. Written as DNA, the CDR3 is TGTGCCAGCAGTGAATTCCGGTTTACGGGAGGGAAAGCTTTCTTT. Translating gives CASSEFRFTGGKAFF.

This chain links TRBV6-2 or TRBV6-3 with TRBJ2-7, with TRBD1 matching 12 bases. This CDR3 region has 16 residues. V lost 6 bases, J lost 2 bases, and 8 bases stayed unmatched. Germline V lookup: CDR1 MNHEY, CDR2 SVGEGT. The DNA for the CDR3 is TGTGCCAGCAGGCTACGGGGGACAGGGGGCCCCTACGAGCAGTACTTC. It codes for CASRLRGTGGPYEQYF.

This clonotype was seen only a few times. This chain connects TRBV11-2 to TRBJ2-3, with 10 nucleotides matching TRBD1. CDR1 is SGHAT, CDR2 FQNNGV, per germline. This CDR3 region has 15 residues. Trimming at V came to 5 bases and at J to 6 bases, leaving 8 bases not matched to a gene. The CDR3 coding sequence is TGTGCCAGCAGCACCGGGACAGGGGCATCGGATACGCAGTATTTT. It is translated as CASSTGTGASDTQYF.

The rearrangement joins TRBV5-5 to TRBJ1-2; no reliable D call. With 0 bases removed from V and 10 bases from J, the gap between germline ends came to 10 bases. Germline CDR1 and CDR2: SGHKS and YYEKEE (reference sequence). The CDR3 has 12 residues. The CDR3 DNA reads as TGTGCCAGCAGCTTGGAAATTATGGCCTACACCTTC. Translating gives CASSLEIMAYTF. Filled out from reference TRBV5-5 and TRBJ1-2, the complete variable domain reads DAGVTQSPTHLIKTRGQQVTLRCSPISGHKSVSWYQQVLGQGPQFIFQYYEKEERGRGNFPDRFSARQFPNYSSELNVNALLLGDSALYLCASSLEIMAYTFGSGTRLTVV.

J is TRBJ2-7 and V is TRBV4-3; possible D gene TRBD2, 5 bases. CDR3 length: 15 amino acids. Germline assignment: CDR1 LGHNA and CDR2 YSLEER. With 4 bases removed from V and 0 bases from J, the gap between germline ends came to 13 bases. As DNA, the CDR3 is TGCGCCAGCAGCCCGGACTCTTGGAGCTCCTACGAGCAGTACTTC. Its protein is CASSPDSWSSYEQYF.

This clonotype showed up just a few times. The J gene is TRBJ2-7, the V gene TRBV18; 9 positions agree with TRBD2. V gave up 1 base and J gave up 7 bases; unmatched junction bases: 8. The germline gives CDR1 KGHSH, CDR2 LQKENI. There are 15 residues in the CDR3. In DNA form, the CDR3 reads TGTGCCAGCTCACCACGAGGCGGGGGGGCCGGGGAGCAGTACTTC. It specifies CASSPRGGGAGEQYF.

The CDR3 reads CASSLLRSSGPEQYF. In DNA form, the CDR3 reads TGTGCCAGCAGCCTATTGAGATCCAGCGGTCCCGAGCAGTACTTC. The rearrangement links TRBV9 to TRBJ2-7, with D tentatively TRBD2 (5 bases). The CDR3 is 15 amino acids. Germline lookup yields CDR1 SGDLS and CDR2 YYNGEE. Trimming pared 4 bases from V and 6 bases from J, leaving 20 bases between.

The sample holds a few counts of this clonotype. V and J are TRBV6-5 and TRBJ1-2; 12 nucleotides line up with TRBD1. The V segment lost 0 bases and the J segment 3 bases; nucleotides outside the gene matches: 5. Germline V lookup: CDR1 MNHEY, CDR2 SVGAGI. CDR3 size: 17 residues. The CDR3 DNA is TGTGCCAGCAGTTACTCGGGACAGGGGGCTATGTACTATGGCTACACCTTC. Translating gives CASSYSGQGAMYYGYTF.

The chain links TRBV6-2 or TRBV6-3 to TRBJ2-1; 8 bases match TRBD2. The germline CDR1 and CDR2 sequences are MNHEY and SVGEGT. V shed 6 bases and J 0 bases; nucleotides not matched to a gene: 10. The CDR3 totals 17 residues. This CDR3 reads CASSPTTSGRSYNEQFF. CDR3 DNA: TGTGCCAGCAGCCCAACCACTAGCGGACGCTCCTACAATGAGCAGTTCTTC.

The CDR3 loop is CASSRDHYEQYF. Here the CDR3 DNA reads TGTGCCAGCAGCAGGGACCACTACGAGCAGTACTTC. The V call is TRBV7-2, the J call TRBJ2-7, with D tentatively TRBD1 or TRBD2 (5 bases each). The V end was cut by 5 bases, the J end by 3 bases, with 8 bases between. The CDR3 covers 12 residues. Germline V lookup: CDR1 SGHTA, CDR2 FQGNSA.